This T cell receptor beta chain was identified in a study of blood T cells in healthy people across ages (dated by TCRdb to about 2015). Looking at the study overall: In model experiments, roughly one uniquely barcoded TCR beta cDNA molecule per two T cells was captured by template switching. Using the same blood draw, the study looked at two additional independent replicas of 1 million unique cDNA reads for two donors, one aged 18 to 30 and the other aged 80 or older. Age-related changes in TCR beta repertoire diversity were measured in the study by deep sequencing normalized with unique cDNA molecular identifiers. To avoid experimental bias, donors of different ages were spread randomly across the sequencing lanes. The donors were split into four age groups: young (average around 15 years), middle-aged (roughly 40), aged (around 67) and long-lived (82). What the research found in general, with its limitations: Compared with the aged group, more naive CD4+ T cells, fewer expanded clones and increased TCR diversity were shown by the long-lived group, suggesting age selection. A strong correlation was found between observed TCR beta diversity and the percentage of naive T cells measured by flow cytometry. Donor CMV infection status was unknown, potentially confounding age-related changes in expanded clonotypes. Conclusive comparison of naive and antigen-experienced compartments was prevented by the profiling of bulk unsorted PBMCs. Observed TCR beta diversity per million T cells fell roughly linearly with age, and a significant reduction was already apparent by age roughly 41. Estimates of total diversity based on one million sequenced T cells were regarded as lower bounds and as underestimates.

Library prep was done by 5' RACE. Sequencing used an Illumina HiSeq 2500. A second PCR of roughly 6 to 11 cycles was run with a J-beta primer mix and a sample-barcoded 5' primer. A template-switch 5' adaptor carrying 12 random nucleotides introduced a unique molecular identifier onto each TCR beta cDNA molecule. Each sample yielded at least 3 million CDR3-containing paired-end reads. First-strand cDNA synthesis was performed from all RNA using the Mint cDNA synthesis kit, with priming by a TRBC-specific oligonucleotide. Following uracil-DNA glycosylase treatment, all cDNA underwent a first 18-cycle PCR with the universal primers M1SS and BC2_uni_R. The authors processed their data as follows. For normalization, 1 million high-quality reads were randomly selected from each sample, with every read carrying a distinct molecular identifier. Reads with shared molecular identifiers were discarded instead of being binned into consensus sequences. MiTCR, run with a Q25 quality threshold and the strictest error-elimination algorithm, handled CDR3 identification, clonotype clustering and error correction. A nonparametric unseen species model using Euler transformation provided a lower-bound estimate of total TCR beta diversity. The public reads were reanalyzed by TCRdb: fastp trimming at Q25, MiXCR alignment, in-frame beta chains only. Identical CDR3 protein sequences are pooled into one entry, listed with their most common genes and DNA. The V and J calls and clone size come from TCRdb's table, not from the authors' own analysis. For this sample the table gives about 780,000 distinct CDR3 sequences, of which about 45% were detected only once. The ten largest clones add up to roughly 18% of the sample.

CDR1 and CDR2 (MDHEN, SYDVKM) derive from the germline V gene. Including the terminal cysteine and phenylalanine, the CDR3 comprises 14 residues. Only the CDR3 region is kept as DNA, spanning 42 bases read in frame from base 1. Worth noting for this clonotype: This receptor's antigen is unknown. At one end, the junction sequence differs from germline, possibly due to a read error.

The roughly 39 donors, aged roughly 6 to 100 years, were systemically healthy Caucasian individuals from Russia. Roughly 11 milliliters of peripheral blood were drawn from each donor into EDTA-treated Vacutainer tubes. Ficoll-Paque density-gradient centrifugation was used to isolate PBMCs, with at least 7 million obtained per sample. Trizol reagent was used to extract total RNA from the PBMCs, yielding at least 6 micrograms per sample. For every donor, an aliquot of PBMCs went through flow cytometry to measure the percentages of naive CD45RAhigh/CD27high T cells. This sequence uses TRBV28 and TRBJ2-3, with the identity of the D gene unclear. This receptor was obtained from a man older than 75 in good health. Material: blood. CDR3 reads: CAGSLSWVADTQYF. The bases are TGTGCCGGCAGTTTGTCTTGGGTCGCAGATACGCAGTATTTT.